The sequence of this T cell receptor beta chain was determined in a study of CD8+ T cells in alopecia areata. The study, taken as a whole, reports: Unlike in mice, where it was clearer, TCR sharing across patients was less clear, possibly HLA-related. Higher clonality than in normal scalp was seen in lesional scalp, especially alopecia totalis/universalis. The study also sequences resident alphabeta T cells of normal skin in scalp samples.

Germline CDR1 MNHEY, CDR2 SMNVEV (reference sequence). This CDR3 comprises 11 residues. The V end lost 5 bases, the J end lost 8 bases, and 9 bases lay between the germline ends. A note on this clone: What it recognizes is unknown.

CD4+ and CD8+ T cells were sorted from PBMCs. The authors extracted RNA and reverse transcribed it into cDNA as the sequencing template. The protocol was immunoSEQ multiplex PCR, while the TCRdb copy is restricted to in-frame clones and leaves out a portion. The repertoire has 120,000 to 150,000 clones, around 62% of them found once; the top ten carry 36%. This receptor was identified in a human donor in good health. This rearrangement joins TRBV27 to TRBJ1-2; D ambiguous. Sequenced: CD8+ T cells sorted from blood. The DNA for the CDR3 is TGTGCCAGCAGTAAGGGAAGCGGCTACACCTTC. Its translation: CASSKGSGYTF.